This TCR beta chain was retrieved from a study of blood T cell repertoires in COVID-19. Study summary: T cells, B-cell-depleted T cells, or PBMCs provided the cDNA or gDNA that served as material.

Germline loops: CDR1 ENHRY, CDR2 SYGVKD. This CDR3 has 12 amino acids. Trimming stripped 8 bases from V and 0 bases from J, with 5 bases between. Authors' processing steps: Estimates of nucleated cell counts were drawn from the amplification of reference gene primers. Method: immunoSEQ multiplex PCR; TCRdb's copy keeps in-frame clones and lacks some. V and J calls and clone size are given by that table; D and trimming were obtained from the DNA. The data show 150,000 to 200,000 clones, over 85% seen once. This TCR came from a woman aged 55 to 70 with COVID-19, enrolled during active disease. V and J are TRBV10-3 and TRBJ1-3; D gene unclear. Sequenced sample: peripheral blood. CDR3 residues: CAISSSGNTIYF. Written as DNA, the CDR3 is TGTGCCATCTCCTCCTCTGGAAACACCATATATTTT.